Listed below are T cell receptor beta chains from one sample, sequenced in a study of blood T cell repertoires in COVID-19. Sequenced by immunoSEQ multiplex PCR; TCRdb stores in-frame clones only, minus some. The sample lists 150,000 to 200,000 clones; about nine tenths were seen once. The sample was peripheral blood. The origin of the receptors is a woman aged 60-70 years who had recovered from COVID-19. CDR3s include the opening cysteine and the closing phenylalanine or tryptophan. Only some rows state a clone size, as once, few, many or a class for expanded clones.

abundance | j_gene | v_gene | len | CDR3aa
NA | TRBJ1-2 | TRBV11-2 | 14 | CATSRDRINYGYTF
once | TRBJ1-4 | TRBV2 | 14 | CASSEGAGGEKLFF
NA | TRBJ1-2 | TRBV6-5 | 16 | CASSYPGQQGPYGYTF
NA | TRBJ1-5 | TRBV5-8 | 16 | CASSLAPGTGNQPQHF
NA | TRBJ2-7 | TRBV6-5 | 13 | CASKDRGSYEQYF
NA | TRBJ1-2 | TRBV6-5 | 14 | CASSYGGSNYGYTF
few | TRBJ1-1 | TRBV7-9 | 13 | CASSVDRGTEAFF
NA | TRBJ2-7 | TRBV11-3 | 15 | CASSLSPGLAGEQYF
NA | TRBJ1-6 | TRBV7-8 | 16 | CASSVGRLVSGSPLHF
NA | TRBJ1-2 | TRBV6-5 | 15 | CASRPRTGALYGYTF
NA | TRBJ2-1 | TRBV6-6 | 16 | CASSSPGQGLSDEQFF
once | TRBJ1-6 | TRBV20-1 | 11 | CSVGGNSPLHF
NA | TRBJ1-2 | TRBV2 | 14 | CATLQGANPYGYTF
NA | TRBJ1-6 | TRBV19 | 13 | CASSRDRGSPLHF
NA | TRBJ2-2 | TRBV27 | 18 | CASSLSVAGGLVTGELFF
NA | TRBJ2-5 | TRBV28 | 14 | CASSFKASGGHPYF
once | TRBJ1-6 | TRBV7-8 | 15 | CASSLPGSYNSPLHF
NA | TRBJ2-5 | TRBV6-5 | 15 | CASRQFIGRQETQYF
NA | TRBJ1-1 | TRBV28 | 11 | CASSFLTEAFF
NA | TRBJ2-3 | TRBV19 | 18 | CASSIGPGGPPSTDTQYF
once | TRBJ1-1 | TRBV7-9 | 13 | CASSRSGGTEAFF
NA | TRBJ2-7 | TRBV5-4 | 17 | CASSGGTSGGRRTEQYF
once | TRBJ1-1 | TRBV5-4 | 13 | CASSIPGGTEAFF
NA | TRBJ1-1 | TRBV4-1 | 13 | CASSRTPNTEAFF
NA | TRBJ1-5 | TRBV18 | 13 | CASSPEHNQPQHF
once | TRBJ1-1 | TRBV5-1 | 16 | CASSFRGPNTNTEAFF
NA | TRBJ2-3 | TRBV5-6 | 16 | CASSLQRRGSTDTQYF